Shown below are 27 T cell receptor beta chains from a single sample sequenced in a study of T-cell reconstitution after alpha-beta-depleted transplantation in children. Researchers prepared the TCRbeta library using unique molecular identifiers, the study reports. One entry per CDR3 protein, called by TCRdb with MiXCR from the PCR reads. The table has 100,000 or so distinct CDR3 sequences, roughly 16% seen once. The sample in question was PBMCs, mostly from graft donor cells, obtained 180 days after TCRalphabeta/CD19-depleted stem cell transplant. These receptors were taken from a male patient aged 2 to 10 who had a stem cell transplant for acute lymphoblastic leukemia, so the T cells may come from the graft donor.

This clonotype came up a few times. The rearrangement joins TRBV28 to TRBJ2-1; 10 positions match TRBD1. The germline V gene encodes CDR1 MDHEN and CDR2 SYDVKM. The CDR3 covers 15 residues. V gave up 8 bases and J gave up 7 bases; unmatched junction bases: 11. The CDR3, as DNA: TGTGCCAGCGCTCAGACAGGGGGCATTGGGAATGAGCAGTTCTTC. It specifies CASAQTGGIGNEQFF.

This clonotype was seen repeatedly, ten times or more. J is TRBJ2-7 and V is TRBV20-1; 8 positions agree with TRBD1. This CDR3 has 15 amino acids. Trimming removed 2 bases from V and 3 bases from J; junction bases left unmatched: 9. Germline values: CDR1 DFQATT, CDR2 SNEGSKA (reference sequence). The CDR3 loop reads CSARPDRAGIYEQYF. DNA of the CDR3: TGCAGTGCTAGACCGGACAGGGCAGGGATCTACGAGCAGTACTTC.

The chain combines TRBV12-3 or TRBV12-4 with TRBJ2-5, with 7 bases aligning to TRBD1. V was clipped by 5 bases and J by 5 bases; unmatched bases: 8. This CDR3 comprises 14 residues. CDR3 sequence reads: CASSPLAGGETQYF. The DNA of the CDR3 is TGTGCCAGCAGTCCCCTCGCAGGGGGTGAGACCCAGTACTTC.

V and J are TRBV11-2 and TRBJ2-7, with D possibly matching TRBD2 (6 bases). Germline V gene sequence: CDR1 SGHAT, CDR2 FQNNGV. The V gene lost 3 bases and the J gene lost 0 bases, with 9 bases spanning the gap. This CDR3 is built from 14 residues. This chain's CDR3 is CASSLGLFSYEQYF. The CDR3 DNA is TGTGCCAGCAGCTTGGGACTTTTCTCCTACGAGCAGTACTTC.

This clonotype was seen a handful of times. The chain uses TRBV12-3 or TRBV12-4 and TRBJ2-2; the D call may be TRBD1 or TRBD2 (5 bases each). The CDR3 length is 14 residues. Trimming cost V 6 bases and J 6 bases, with 14 bases left between them. CDR3 residues: CASSPQGSAGELFF. The CDR3 DNA is TGTGCCAGCAGCCCCCAGGGTAGCGCCGGGGAGCTGTTTTTT.

This clonotype occurred a few times. V gene TRBV12-3 or TRBV12-4 combines with J gene TRBJ2-7, with D possibly TRBD1 on 6 matching bases. The V end was cut by 4 bases, the J end by 4 bases, with 8 bases between. The CDR3 loop spans 12 amino acids. CDR3 protein: CASSYRDYEQYF. The CDR3 DNA sequence: TGTGCCAGCAGTTACAGGGATTACGAGCAGTACTTC.

The chain is built from TRBV7-9 and TRBJ1-1; D is uncertain. Trimming removed 5 bases from V and 5 bases from J, with 12 bases in between. CDR3 size: 13 residues. Per germline, CDR1 SEHNR and CDR2 FQNEAQ (reference sequence). CDR3 amino acids: CASSPEAGTEAFF. In DNA, the CDR3 is TGTGCCAGCAGCCCGGAAGCGGGGACTGAAGCTTTCTTT.

A few counts support this clonotype. The gene calls are TRBV7-2 and TRBJ2-7, with D unclear. Germline CDR1 is SGHTA and CDR2 is FQGNSA. V was cut by 6 bases and J by 6 bases, with 15 bases left in between. This CDR3 comprises 13 residues. CDR3 loop: CASSIRMESEQYF. The CDR3 DNA reads TGTGCCAGCAGTATCCGGATGGAGTCCGAGCAGTACTTC.

This clonotype has just a few counts. The chain uses TRBV2 and TRBJ2-1; 9 bases match TRBD2. V dropped 1 base and J dropped 8; count of bases not matched to a gene: 9. The CDR3 loop spans 16 amino acids. Germline CDR1 is SNHLY and CDR2 is FYNNEI. The CDR3 DNA sequence: TGTGCCAGCAGTGAAGATACCGGGACTAGCAACTATGAGCAGTTCTTC. Protein sequence: CASSEDTGTSNYEQFF.

The DNA for the CDR3 is TGTGCCAGCAGCTTCCACCCCAATCAGCCCCAGCATTTT. This codes for CASSFHPNQPQHF. The chain is built from TRBV7-2 and TRBJ1-5, with D unclear. Germline V CDR1 and CDR2: SGHTA, FQGNSA. V dropped 3 bases and J dropped 3 bases, with 6 bases sitting between them. This CDR3 is 13 amino acids long.

This clonotype was counted only a few times. The chain recombines TRBV4-1 with TRBJ2-7; D perhaps matches TRBD1 (6 bases). V was clipped by 2 bases and J by 5 bases, with 19 bases between them. CDR1 and CDR2 (germline): MGHRA, YSYEKL. This CDR3 has 16 amino acids. As DNA, the CDR3 is TGCGCCAGCAGCCAACCCCGGGACACCCGGCGAAACGAGCAGTACTTC. Encoded protein: CASSQPRDTRRNEQYF.

This clonotype has just a few counts. J is TRBJ2-1 and V is TRBV7-9; 11 bases line up with TRBD2. The CDR3 consists of 17 residues. Germline V gene data show CDR1 as SEHNR and CDR2 as FQNEAQ (reference sequence). With 2 bases clipped from V and 2 bases from J, the junction kept 5 bases outside the gene matches. CDR3 region: CASSLSLAGGAYNEQFF. The DNA of the CDR3 is TGTGCCAGCAGCTTATCGCTAGCGGGGGGTGCCTACAATGAGCAGTTCTTC.

This clonotype was seen many times. V gene TRBV5-1 combines with J gene TRBJ1-5; 9 bases match TRBD1. V lost 4 bases and J lost 4; bases outside the gene matches: 3. This CDR3 has 14 residues. CDR1 is SGHRS, CDR2 YFSETQ, per germline. The CDR3 protein is CASSPGQGNQPQHF. CDR3 DNA sequence: TGCGCCAGCAGCCCCGGACAGGGGAATCAGCCCCAGCATTTT.

The chain links TRBV5-8 to TRBJ1-6, with unresolved D. The CDR3 sequence is 14 residues long. CDR1 SGHTS and CDR2 YDEGEE come from the germline V gene. V was trimmed by 3 bases and J by 9 bases, leaving 13 bases between them. The CDR3 DNA reads as TGTGCCAGCAGCTCGGGAGGTGGGAGTTCACCCCTCCACTTT. The encoded protein is CASSSGGGSSPLHF. Variable domain in full (rest from reference TRBV5-8 and TRBJ1-6): EAGVTQSPTHLIKTRGQQATLRCSPISGHTSVYWYQQALGLGLQFLLWYDEGEERNRGNFPPRFSGRQFPNYSSELNVNALELEDSALYLCASSSGGGSSPLHFGNGTRLTVT.

V is TRBV7-8 and J is TRBJ2-3, with a possible D match to TRBD2 (6 bases). Trimming removed 2 bases from V and 0 bases from J, with 12 bases in between. Looked up from germline, CDR1 is SGHVS and CDR2 is FQNEAQ. The CDR3 spans 16 residues. CDR3 sequence reads: CASSLKGLLSTDTQYF. The CDR3, as DNA: TGTGCCAGCAGCTTAAAGGGACTCCTTAGCACAGATACGCAGTATTTT.

This clonotype appeared a few times. The V call is TRBV4-3, the J call TRBJ1-6, with D possibly being TRBD1 (6 bases). There are 16 residues in the CDR3. Trimming removed 4 bases at V and 5 bases at J, with 15 bases between. Germline CDR1 reads LGHNA; CDR2 reads YSLEER. The chain's CDR3 is CASSRTPGVDNSPLHF. CDR3 in DNA: TGCGCCAGCAGCCGGACCCCAGGGGTCGATAATTCACCCCTCCACTTT.

Only a few counts were recorded for this clonotype. The V and J genes are TRBV3-1 and TRBJ1-5; the D gene is possibly TRBD1 (5 bases). CDR1 is LGHDT, CDR2 YNNKEL, per germline (reference sequence). Deletions cut 3 bases from V and 3 bases from J, with 12 bases between. There are 15 residues in the CDR3. CDR3 residues: CASSQLAGLNQPQHF. As DNA, the CDR3 is TGTGCCAGCAGCCAGCTGGCAGGGCTCAATCAGCCCCAGCATTTT.

The chain recombines TRBV29-1 with TRBJ1-4; D unresolved. CDR3 size: 11 residues. The germline CDR1 and CDR2 sequences are SQVTM and ANQGSEA. V dropped 8 bases and J dropped 6 bases, with 10 bases sitting between them. Here the CDR3 reads CSFEEDEKLFF. DNA for the CDR3: TGCAGCTTCGAGGAGGATGAAAAACTGTTTTTT.

V usage is TRBV19 and J usage is TRBJ1-4; possibly TRBD1 for D (5 bases). V was clipped by 5 bases and J by 6 bases, with 16 bases between them. CDR1 is LNHDA, CDR2 SQIVND, per germline (reference sequence). This CDR3 is 15 amino acids long. DNA of the CDR3: TGTGCCAGTAGTCTTCAGGGTGTCGGGGATGAAAAACTGTTTTTT. The encoded protein is CASSLQGVGDEKLFF.

The V call is TRBV7-8, the J call TRBJ2-7; D is unclear. Germline CDR1 reads SGHVS; CDR2 reads FQNEAQ. Trimming took 0 bases from V and 1 from J, leaving 7 bases between them. CDR3 length equals 14 residues. The CDR3 loop is CASSLAVGSYEQYF. The CDR3 DNA reads TGTGCCAGCAGCTTAGCAGTCGGATCCTACGAGCAGTACTTC. The full variable domain, in which reference TRBV7-8 and TRBJ2-7 provide the parts outside the CDR3, is GAGVSQSPRYKVAKRGQDVALRCDPISGHVSLFWYQQALGQGPEFLTYFQNEAQLDKSGLPSDRFFAERPEGSVSTLKIQRTQQEDSAVYLCASSLAVGSYEQYFGPGTRLTVT.

The chain uses TRBV5-4 and TRBJ2-1; 10 nucleotides line up with TRBD2. This CDR3 is 16 amino acids long. Trimming took 3 bases from V and 3 from J; bases not matched to a gene: 6. Germline V gene lookup returns CDR1 SGHNT and CDR2 YYREEE (reference sequence). CDR3 sequence: CASSSLAGGRYNEQFF. The CDR3 DNA sequence: TGTGCCAGCAGCTCATTAGCGGGGGGACGCTACAATGAGCAGTTCTTC.

This clonotype was recorded a few times. The chain carries TRBV4-3 and TRBJ2-7; D uncertain. Trimming removed 0 bases from V and 8 bases from J, with 11 bases in between. Germline CDR1 LGHNA, CDR2 YSLEER. The CDR3 sequence is 13 residues long. CDR3 in amino acids: CASSQDESTQQYF. CDR3 in DNA: TGCGCCAGCAGCCAAGATGAGAGTACCCAGCAGTACTTC.

The chain couples TRBV7-9 to TRBJ2-7; D is unresolved. CDR3 length: 12 residues. Germline CDR1 and CDR2: SEHNR and FQNEAQ (reference sequence). Trimming pared 0 bases from V and 5 bases from J, leaving 5 bases between. This CDR3 is CASSLALDEQYF. The CDR3 DNA reads as TGTGCCAGCAGCTTAGCACTGGACGAGCAGTACTTC.

This chain uses TRBV20-1 with TRBJ2-7; D is uncertain. The CDR3 is 14 amino acids. CDR1 and CDR2 from the germline V gene are DFQATT and SNEGSKA (reference sequence). The germline V and J ends were trimmed by 1 base and 2 bases, with 12 bases remaining between them. The CDR3: CSARVLQEAYEQYF. The CDR3 nucleotides read TGCAGTGCTAGAGTACTGCAAGAAGCCTACGAGCAGTACTTC.

This clonotype was observed at least ten times. This rearrangement joins TRBV4-2 to TRBJ2-7; tentative D call: TRBD1 (6 bases). The V gene lost 2 bases and the J gene lost 2 bases, with 13 bases spanning the gap. This CDR3 contains 15 residues. Germline CDR1 and CDR2: LGHNA and YNFKEQ. CDR3 sequence reads: CASSQSARDTYEQYF. CDR3 DNA: TGTGCCAGCAGCCAATCTGCGAGGGACACCTACGAGCAGTACTTC.

This chain joins TRBV20-1 and TRBJ1-5; D is unresolved. Trimming removed 2 bases at V and 4 bases at J, with 6 bases between. The CDR3 extends over 12 amino acids. Germline loops: CDR1 DFQATT, CDR2 SNEGSKA (reference sequence). CDR3 nucleotide sequence: TGCAGTGCTAGAAGGCTTAATCAGCCCCAGCATTTT. Translation gives CSARRLNQPQHF.

This rearrangement joins TRBV5-1 to TRBJ1-1; perhaps TRBD1 as D (6 bases). The CDR3 runs to 14 residues. The germline V and J ends were trimmed by 3 bases and 5 bases, with 14 bases remaining between them. The V gene's germline CDR1 is SGHRS and CDR2 YFSETQ. CDR3 residues: CASSSFTGRTEAFF. Here the CDR3 DNA reads TGCGCCAGCAGCTCGTTTACAGGGAGAACTGAAGCTTTCTTT.